This T cell receptor (beta chain) was sequenced for a study of shared clonotypes between healthy human individuals. Study results and caveats: Sharing of clonotypes among donors was expected to vary with sequencing depth.

Only in-frame clones appear in the TCRdb table, and some are missing; sequencing was by immunoSEQ multiplex PCR. The sample contains more than 400,000 clones, over 70% of which appear only once. About this clone itself: Its antigen remains unknown. Different DNA sequences within this sample yield the same CDR3.

Material: PBMCs. The origin of this receptor is a woman aged 40 to 50 in good health. Some clones in this sample may be carry-over from other donors' samples.

CDR3: CASSLWGYEQYF. Written as DNA, the CDR3 is TGCGCCAGCAGCTTGTGGGGCTACGAGCAGTACTTC. The chain joins TRBV5-1 to TRBJ2-7; no definite D call. The CDR3 is 12 amino acids. Trimming pared 1 base from V and 3 bases from J, leaving 5 bases between. Germline CDR1 reads SGHRS; CDR2 reads YFSETQ.